The sequence of this TCR beta chain was determined in a study of blood T cell repertoires in COVID-19. Across the whole study: From the United States, Italy and Spain came samples of acute and convalescent COVID-19.

In the authors' methods: Reference gene primer amplification gave nucleated cell count estimates. Using immunoSEQ multiplex PCR, the repertoire was profiled, and TCRdb retains in-frame clones only, with some absent. V, J and clone size are taken as reported in that table, and D and trimming were inferred from the DNA itself. The table has fewer than 50,000 clones, around 81% seen once; the top ten hold less than 40%. The V gene lost 6 bases and the J gene lost 3 bases, with 18 bases spanning the gap. This CDR3 region has 15 residues. Germline values: CDR1 LNHDA, CDR2 SQIVND (reference sequence). This chain connects TRBV19 to TRBJ2-7; possibly TRBD1 for D (6 bases). The specimen sequenced was peripheral blood. This clonotype was sampled from a man aged 35 to 55 with active or convalescent COVID-19. The CDR3 is CASRDRTETFYEQYF. The CDR3 DNA reads TGTGCCAGTAGAGACCGGACAGAGACGTTCTACGAGCAGTACTTC.